Listed here are 19 T cell receptor beta chains from one sample, sequenced in a study of tumor-infiltrating lymphocytes in primary liver carcinoma listed by TCRdb under 2017. Sequencing took place on an Illumina HiSeq 2500. TCRbeta-specific cDNA was reverse-transcribed from approximately 0.5 ug total RNA using a constant-region primer and ProtoScript II reverse transcriptase. TCRbeta libraries were built with three nested multiplex PCR rounds, a slightly modified ARM-PCR procedure. The first two PCR rounds used multiplex TRBV1-TRBV30 forward primers with a Cbeta reverse primer, each for roughly 11 cycles. TCRdb redid the processing of the public reads, applying fastp at Q25 and MiXCR, and retained in-frame beta chains. Here each entry gathers all rows of one CDR3 protein and keeps the most common genes and DNA. In this sample the table shows around 170,000 distinct CDR3 sequences, around 60% of which occur a single time. The top ten hold 72% of the sample.

RNA from unsorted whole blood was extracted with TRIzol reagent, and germline DNA was obtained with the DNeasy Blood & Tissue kit. Input material: peripheral blood. The origin of the receptors is a man aged 35 to 55 with primary liver carcinoma and hepatitis B virus infection.

Written as DNA, the CDR3 is TGTGCCAGCCAAACACCAGGGGTCACTGAAGCTTTCTTT. It encodes CASQTPGVTEAFF. V gene TRBV6-6 combines with J gene TRBJ1-1; possibly TRBD1 for D (6 bases). This CDR3 has 13 amino acids. Germline V lookup: CDR1 MNHNY, CDR2 SVGAGI (reference sequence). V was pared by 8 bases and J by 4 bases, with 14 bases between.

This clonotype was counted many times. The chain combines TRBV11-2 with TRBJ2-7; 10 bases match TRBD2. Germline V gene lookup returns CDR1 SGHAT and CDR2 FQNNGV. The CDR3 is made up of 15 amino acids. After removal of 5 bases from V and 1 base from J, the junction contained 5 bases not matched to a gene. The CDR3, as DNA: TGTGCCAGCAGCGGTGTACTAGCGGGGTCCTACGAGCAGTACTTC. Translated: CASSGVLAGSYEQYF.

This sequence joins TRBV6-1 and TRBJ2-2; no definite D call. The V gene's germline CDR1 is MNHNS and CDR2 SASEGT. V gave up 0 bases and J gave up 4 bases, with 18 bases separating them. The CDR3 is 18 amino acids. The CDR3 spells CASSEAIIIDVGTGELFF. CDR3 DNA: TGTGCCAGCAGTGAAGCGATCATTATAGACGTAGGCACCGGGGAGCTGTTTTTT.

As for this clonotype: An end of the junction does not agree with germline; a read error may underlie this. This chain links TRBV6-5 with TRBJ1-5; D is possibly TRBD1 (5 bases). The germline V gene encodes CDR1 MNHEY and CDR2 SVGAGI. The CDR3 length is 13 residues. CDR3 sequence: CSSSYRSDQPQHF. In DNA, the CDR3 is TGTTCCAGCAGTTACAGGAGTGATCAGCCCCAGCATTTT.

This clonotype was seen many times. V and J are TRBV29-1 and TRBJ2-4, with unresolved D. This CDR3 contains 13 residues. Germline V gene data show CDR1 as SQVTM and CDR2 as ANQGSEA. The V and J ends lost 2 bases and 1 base respectively, with 6 bases between them. The CDR3 reads CSVEHGAKNIQYF. The CDR3 bases are TGCAGCGTTGAACACGGGGCCAAAAACATTCAGTACTTC. Combining the CDR3 with reference TRBV29-1 and TRBJ2-4 gives the whole variable domain SAVISQKPSRDICQRGTSLTIQCQVDSQVTMMFWYRQQPGQSLTLIATANQGSEATYESGFVIDKFPISRPNLTFSTLTVSNMSPEDSSIYLCSVEHGAKNIQYFGAGTRLSVL.

The chain couples TRBV5-1 to TRBJ2-7; weak D call: TRBD2 (6 bases). The germline V gene has CDR1 SGHRS and CDR2 YFSETQ. The CDR3 loop spans 15 amino acids. V dropped 4 bases and J dropped 2 bases, with 16 bases sitting between them. CDR3 nucleotide sequence: TGCGCCAGCAGCCCCGGGACTGGCGTCACCTACGAGCAGTACTTC. Translating gives CASSPGTGVTYEQYF.

The chain carries TRBV2 and TRBJ2-3; 7 bases match TRBD2. The germline V gene encodes CDR1 SNHLY and CDR2 FYNNEI. V shed 5 bases, J shed 6 bases, and the junction held 8 bases outside the gene matches. The CDR3 loop spans 14 amino acids. CDR3 amino acids: CASSNGPGRDTQYF. For the CDR3, the DNA is TGTGCCAGCAGTAATGGTCCCGGGAGGGATACGCAGTATTTT. Complete variable domain (other parts from reference TRBV2 and TRBJ2-3): EPEVTQTPSHQVTQMGQEVILRCVPISNHLYFYWYRQILGQKVEFLVSFYNNEISEKSEIFDDQFSVERPDGSNFTLKIRSTKLEDSAMYFCASSNGPGRDTQYFGPGTRLTVL.

Details on this clonotype: Since a much larger clone is just one base distant, this may be a read error. The chain carries TRBV11-2 and TRBJ2-2; D gene ambiguous. V gave up 2 bases and J gave up 0 bases, with 7 bases separating them. The CDR3 spans 15 residues. Germline CDR1 reads SGHAT; CDR2 reads FQNNGV. CDR3 region: CASSLNGSNTGELFF. The CDR3 bases are TGTGCCAGCAGCTTAAACGGGTCGAACACCGGGGAGCTGTTTTTT.

This clonotype was seen once. Just one base apart from a much larger clone, this may be a read error. The V call is TRBV4-2, the J call TRBJ2-1, with D maybe TRBD1 (6 bases). Trimming took 0 bases from V and 8 from J, leaving 17 bases between them. The CDR3 covers 16 residues. The germline V gene has CDR1 LGHNA and CDR2 YNFKEQ. CDR3 sequence reads: CASSQEELGRTDEQFF. In DNA, the CDR3 is TGTGCCAGCAGCCAAGAGGAACTAGGAAGGACAGATGAGCAGTTCTTC.

This clonotype appeared many times. CDR3 in DNA: TGTGCCAGCAGCATGATAGCGGGAGACACAGATACGCAGTATTTT. Its translation: CASSMIAGDTDTQYF. The J gene is TRBJ2-3, the V gene TRBV11-3; 9 nucleotides match TRBD2. The trim removed 5 bases at V and 2 bases at J, leaving 5 bases unmatched. The germline V gene has CDR1 SGHNT and CDR2 YENEEA. The CDR3 sequence is 15 residues long. The variable domain in full, with the rest retrieved from reference TRBV11-3 and TRBJ2-3, is EAGVVQSPRYKIIEKKQPVAFWCNPISGHNTLYWYLQNLGQGPELLIRYENEEAVDDSQLPKDRFSAERLKGVDSTLKIQPAELGDSAVYLCASSMIAGDTDTQYFGPGTRLTVL.

Only a few counts were recorded for this clonotype. The chain combines TRBV29-1 with TRBJ2-6; D not resolved. This CDR3 is built from 15 residues. Germline V gene sequence: CDR1 SQVTM, CDR2 ANQGSEA. Between the trimmed V and J ends, which lost 7 bases and 0 bases, there was a span of 13 bases. The CDR3 nucleotides are TGCAGCGCCCTCGGGTTCTACTCTGGGGCCAACGTCCTGACTTTC. Translated: CSALGFYSGANVLTF. Together with reference TRBV29-1 and TRBJ2-6, the CDR3 gives the full variable domain: SAVISQKPSRDICQRGTSLTIQCQVDSQVTMMFWYRQQPGQSLTLIATANQGSEATYESGFVIDKFPISRPNLTFSTLTVSNMSPEDSSIYLCSALGFYSGANVLTFGAGSRLTVL.

This clonotype was counted a single time. At one of its ends the junction is not consistent with the germline gene, which may arise from a read error. This sequence joins TRBV30 and TRBJ1-5; 7 bases align to TRBD1. The CDR3 contains 14 residues. Germline CDR1 GTSNPN, CDR2 SVGIG (reference sequence). In nucleotides, the CDR3 is TGTGCCTGGAGTCAGGGGGTTAGCAATCAGCCCCAACATTTT. Translating gives CAWSQGVSNQPQHF.

The rearrangement uses TRBV24-1 and TRBJ2-5; 9 positions match TRBD1. Germline loops: CDR1 KGHDR, CDR2 SFDVKD. J lost 4 bases, V lost 3 bases, and 8 bases had no gene match. The CDR3 covers 16 residues. As DNA, the CDR3 is TGTGCCACCAGTGATACAATGTCACAGGGGGCAGAGACCCAGTACTTC. Translated, it gives CATSDTMSQGAETQYF.

J is TRBJ2-6 and V is TRBV10-3; D is ambiguous. This CDR3 has 13 residues. V lost 3 bases and J lost 0, with 0 bases in between. In germline, CDR1 is ENHRY, CDR2 SYGVKD. For the CDR3, the DNA is TGTGCCATCAGTGACTCTGGGGCCAACGTCCTGACTTTC. Its protein product is CAISDSGANVLTF.

The chain joins TRBV10-3 to TRBJ2-4; a weak D match, TRBD2 (5 bases). CDR1 is ENHRY and CDR2 is SYGVKD in the germline V gene. V was pared by 4 bases and J by 7 bases, with 8 bases between. The CDR3 spans 12 residues. CDR3 DNA: TGTGCCATCAGTGGACCGGGGAACATTCAGTACTTC. Translated, it gives CAISGPGNIQYF.

A remark on this clonotype: A clone one base away is much larger, so this may be a read error. The chain is built from TRBV6-5 and TRBJ1-1; 8 bases match TRBD1. V shed 10 bases, J shed 4 bases, and the junction held 8 bases outside the gene matches. Looked up from germline, CDR1 is MNHEY and CDR2 is SVGAGI. The CDR3 contains 13 residues. CDR3 nucleotides: TGTGCCAACACGGAGACAGGGGTCACTGAAGCTTTCTTT. It translates to CANTETGVTEAFF.

In regard to this clonotype: Its ends do not fully match the called genes, so a read error is possible. The chain is built from TRBV13 and TRBJ2-1, with 11 bases that match TRBD2. The CDR3 is made up of 17 amino acids. The germline CDR1 and CDR2 sequences are PRHDT and FYEKMQ (reference sequence). CDR3 DNA sequence: TGTGTCAGCAGCAGCGCACCGCCGGGACTAGCGGTCAATGAGCAGTTCTTC. Its translation: CVSSSAPPGLAVNEQFF.

This clonotype was counted many times. The chain carries TRBV4-2 and TRBJ2-6; possible D gene TRBD1, 5 bases. The CDR3 sequence is 15 residues long. Germline V gene data show CDR1 as LGHNA and CDR2 as YNFKEQ. The V end was cut by 1 base, the J end by 4 bases, with 8 bases between. The CDR3 DNA sequence: TGTGCCAGCAGCCAAGGCAGGGCCGGGGCCAACGTCCTGACTTTC. The encoded protein is CASSQGRAGANVLTF.

The V call is TRBV11-3, the J call TRBJ2-1; 7 positions agree with TRBD1. In germline, CDR1 is SGHNT, CDR2 YENEEA. The V gene end was trimmed by 6 bases and the J gene end by 6 bases; junction bases not matched to a gene: 5. This CDR3 contains 13 residues. DNA for the CDR3: TGTGCCAGCAGGACAGGGTCTAGCAATGAGCAGTTCTTC. Residues: CASRTGSSNEQFF.